This passage covers 9 T cell receptor beta chains from one sample sequenced in a study of persistence of HIV-infected CD4 T cells. These receptors' antigens are unknown. The libraries were made with immunoSEQ version 4 in survey mode. Here immunoSEQ multiplex PCR was the method, and the copy in TCRdb shows in-frame clones only, minus some. The data hold over 10,000 clones, with under 70% observed a single time. The stimulus was an HIV-1 Gag 15-mer peptide pool, 0.95 to 1 ug/peptide/mL. Sorting selected CD4+ T cells upregulating both CD40 ligand and CD69. Sample: CD4+ T cells sorted from PBMCs after approximately 19-hour stimulation, taken from a patient who received antiretroviral therapy. These receptors originate from an adult man with HIV who was CMV-seropositive.

This clone has more than one count but fewer than ten. The gene calls are TRBV7-8 and TRBJ1-2; D is ambiguous. CDR1 and CDR2 (germline): SGHVS, FQNEAQ. This CDR3 region has 13 residues. V shed 4 bases and J shed 8 bases, with 14 bases lying between them. The CDR3 loop reads CASSSAQTGGYTF. For the CDR3, the DNA is TGTGCCAGCAGCTCGGCGCAGACGGGCGGCTACACCTTC.

This chain connects TRBV19 to TRBJ2-1; 8 nucleotides align to TRBD2. Germline V CDR1 and CDR2: LNHDA, SQIVND (reference sequence). The CDR3 is 15 amino acids. V lost 8 bases to trimming and J lost 1 base; unmatched junction nucleotides: 7. In DNA form, the CDR3 reads TGTGCCAGTGTACGGGCGGGAGGATCCTACAATGAGCAGTTCTTC. Translated: CASVRAGGSYNEQFF.

This clone turned up a few times. The chain carries TRBV12-3 or TRBV12-4 and TRBJ2-1; 8 bases fit TRBD1. J gave up 12 bases and V 5 bases, and 6 bases lay outside the gene matches. CDR3 size: 12 residues. CDR3: CASSIQGARQFF. The CDR3 coding sequence is TGTGCCAGCAGTATCCAGGGGGCGAGGCAGTTCTTC.

This clone qualifies as medium-sized. This rearrangement joins TRBV24-1 to TRBJ2-1; the match to TRBD2 covers 7 bases. Germline CDR1 is KGHDR and CDR2 is SFDVKD. V lost 7 bases, J lost 6 bases, and 8 bases stayed unmatched. This CDR3 is 14 amino acids long. CDR3 residues: CATRSGEGSNEQFF. The CDR3 DNA reads TGTGCCACCAGATCGGGGGAGGGGTCCAATGAGCAGTTCTTC.

The rearrangement uses TRBV7-9 and TRBJ1-3, with unresolved D. CDR1 and CDR2 (germline): SEHNR, FQNEAQ (reference sequence). Trimming removed 2 bases from V and 3 bases from J, with 11 bases in between. The CDR3 loop spans 15 amino acids. CDR3 nucleotide sequence: TGTGCCAGCAGCTTAACGACCAGACATGGAAACACCATATATTTT. Its protein is CASSLTTRHGNTIYF.

The rearrangement uses TRBV21-1 and TRBJ2-7; the DNA was not used to check the table's D call, TRBD1. TRBV21-1 is given as a pseudogene. CDR3 length: 15 residues. The CDR3: CASSKDNRMAYEQYF. In nucleotides, the CDR3 is TGTGCCAGCAGCAAAGATAACAGAATGGCCTACGAGCAGTACTTC.

The chain is built from TRBV6-2 or TRBV6-3 and TRBJ1-5, with D hard to call. Per the germline V gene, CDR1 is MNHEY and CDR2 is SVGEGT. The V end lost 2 bases, the J end lost 2 bases, and 10 bases lay between the germline ends. The CDR3 has 15 residues. CDR3 loop: CASSYKHNGNQPQHF. As DNA, the CDR3 is TGTGCCAGCAGTTACAAACACAACGGCAATCAGCCCCAGCATTTT.

The rearrangement links TRBV4-2 to TRBJ1-2; weak D call: TRBD1 (5 bases). Germline CDR1 LGHNA, CDR2 YNFKEQ. The V end was cut by 3 bases, the J end by 4 bases, with 12 bases between. The CDR3 sequence is 14 residues long. The CDR3 is CASSHTGPGYGYTF. The CDR3 DNA reads as TGTGCCAGCAGCCACACAGGCCCCGGCTATGGCTACACCTTC.

V gene TRBV28 combines with J gene TRBJ1-2; D might be TRBD1 (5 bases). Germline V gene lookup returns CDR1 MDHEN and CDR2 SYDVKM. Trimming cost V 8 bases and J 5 bases, with 15 bases left between them. This CDR3 spans 13 amino acids. For the CDR3, the DNA is TGTGCCAGCGAAACGGAGACAGCGTATGGCTACACCTTC. It encodes CASETETAYGYTF.